Described below is a single T cell receptor beta chain sequence and its context. The protocol was immunoSEQ multiplex PCR, while the TCRdb copy is restricted to in-frame clones and leaves out a portion. The table includes more than 80,000 clones, roughly 82% detected once. The data stem from a study of PD-L1 blockade in urothelial cancer. On the study more broadly: Males with urothelial cancer arising in the bladder constituted most of the roughly 30 patients. Blood was tested 3 weeks (second dose) and 6 weeks into treatment. The median number of T cells present in blood samples was approximately 140,000.

The CDR3 totals 14 residues. Germline V gene sequence: CDR1 SGDLS, CDR2 YYNGEE. Germline trimming cut 0 bases from V and 3 bases from J; bases unmatched to any gene: 2. The origin of this receptor is a man between 65 and 85 years old with urothelial cancer. The material sequenced was PBMCs, taken around atezolizumab (anti-PD-L1) treatment. This sequence joins TRBV9 and TRBJ2-7, with 8 positions matching TRBD1. The chain's CDR3 is CASSVEQGGYEQYF. CDR3 nucleotide sequence: TGTGCCAGCAGCGTAGAACAGGGGGGCTACGAGCAGTACTTC.